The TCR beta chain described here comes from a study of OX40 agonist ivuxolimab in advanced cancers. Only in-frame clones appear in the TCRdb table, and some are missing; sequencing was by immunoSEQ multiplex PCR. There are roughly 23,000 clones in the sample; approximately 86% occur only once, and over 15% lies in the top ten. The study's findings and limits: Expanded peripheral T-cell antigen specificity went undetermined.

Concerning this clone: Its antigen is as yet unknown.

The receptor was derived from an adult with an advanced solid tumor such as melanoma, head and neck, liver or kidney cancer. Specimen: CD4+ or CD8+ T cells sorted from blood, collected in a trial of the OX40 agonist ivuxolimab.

The CDR3, as DNA: TGTGCCAGCAGTCTAACCGGGCCTCTCAGGGCCGAGCAGTACTTC. As protein: CASSLTGPLRAEQYF. The rearrangement joins TRBV27 to TRBJ2-7; D is possibly TRBD1 (5 bases). The V and J ends lost 5 bases and 6 bases respectively, with 20 bases between them. This CDR3 spans 15 amino acids. The germline V gene encodes CDR1 MNHEY and CDR2 SMNVEV (reference sequence).